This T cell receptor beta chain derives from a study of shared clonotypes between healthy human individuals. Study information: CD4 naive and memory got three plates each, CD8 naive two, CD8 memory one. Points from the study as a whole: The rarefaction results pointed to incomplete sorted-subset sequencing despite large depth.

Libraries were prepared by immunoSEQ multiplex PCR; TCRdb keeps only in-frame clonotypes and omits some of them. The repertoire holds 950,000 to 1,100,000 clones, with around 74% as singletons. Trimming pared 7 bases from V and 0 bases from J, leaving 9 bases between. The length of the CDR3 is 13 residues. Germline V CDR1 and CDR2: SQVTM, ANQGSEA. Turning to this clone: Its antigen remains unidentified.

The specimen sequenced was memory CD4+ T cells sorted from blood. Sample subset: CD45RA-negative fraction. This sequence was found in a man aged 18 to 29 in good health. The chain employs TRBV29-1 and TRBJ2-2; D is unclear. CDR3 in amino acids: CSGRPSNTGELFF. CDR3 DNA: TGCAGCGGCAGGCCTTCGAACACCGGGGAGCTGTTTTTT.